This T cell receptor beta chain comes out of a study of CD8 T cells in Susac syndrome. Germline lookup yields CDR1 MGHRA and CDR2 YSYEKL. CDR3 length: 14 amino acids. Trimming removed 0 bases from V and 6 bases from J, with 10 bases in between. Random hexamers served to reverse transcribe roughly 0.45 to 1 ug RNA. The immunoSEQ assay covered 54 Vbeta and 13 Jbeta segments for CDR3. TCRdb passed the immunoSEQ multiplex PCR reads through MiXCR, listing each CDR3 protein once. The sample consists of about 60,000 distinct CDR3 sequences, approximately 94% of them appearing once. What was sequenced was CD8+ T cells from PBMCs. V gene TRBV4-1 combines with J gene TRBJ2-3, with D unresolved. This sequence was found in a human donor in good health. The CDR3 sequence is CASSQEVDRDTQYF. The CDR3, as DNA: TGCGCCAGCAGCCAAGAGGTGGACCGTGATACGCAGTATTTT.